Listed below are T cell receptor beta chains from one sample, sequenced in a study of regulatory T cells in long-lasting Graves disease. Via MiXCR, TCRdb re-called the multiplex PCR reads, giving one row per CDR3 protein. The top ten hold less than 15% of the sample, which has a few hundred thousand distinct CDR3 sequences, approximately 23% seen once. The sequencing used peripheral blood mononuclear cells (PBMCs), collected when the disease was refractory, from a patient treated with antithyroid drugs. The source of these receptors is a female donor with Graves disease. Both conserved end residues are part of each CDR3. D genes are given only for firm matches. Expanded clones get a size class; other rows say once, few or many, or leave the size out.

V	size	D	J	DNA	CDR3
TRBV20-1	.	.	TRBJ1-4	TGCAGTGCTGTCGGAATGCCCAATGAAAAACTGTTTTTT	CSAVGMPNEKLFF
TRBV20-1	few	TRBD1	TRBJ1-2	TGCAGTGCCCCTCAAACCGGGACAGGGGATGGCTACACCTTC	CSAPQTGTGDGYTF
TRBV6-5	few	.	TRBJ1-2	TGTGCCAGCAGTTACTCTGGGGGGCAAGGCTATGGCTACACCTTC	CASSYSGGQGYGYTF
TRBV20-1	few	.	TRBJ2-2	TGCAGTGCCCCTGGTGGGAACACCGGGGAGCTGTTTTTT	CSAPGGNTGELFF
TRBV28	few	.	TRBJ2-1	TGTGCCAGTTTTCATGAGCAGTTCTTC	CASFHEQFF
TRBV12-3/TRBV12-4	few	TRBD1	TRBJ1-1	TGTGCCAGCGGGCCAGGGGGCGCCGCGTTTGCTTTCTTT	CASGPGGAAFAFF
TRBV5-1	few	.	TRBJ1-6	TGCGCCAGCAGCTTGCGCCAGGGTTTGTCGACAACCCTCCACTTT	CASSLRQGLSTTLHF
TRBV27	few	.	TRBJ2-5	TGTGCCAGCAGTCCCGGGACATTTCAAGAGACCCAGTACTTC	CASSPGTFQETQYF
TRBV6-1	.	TRBD1	TRBJ2-3	TGTGCCAGCAGACAGACAGGGGCTTCGACAGATACGCAGTATTTT	CASRQTGASTDTQYF
TRBV5-5	few	TRBD1	TRBJ1-2	TGTGCCAGCAGCCCGGCCGAGGGGGCCGCCTCCTATGGCTACACCTTC	CASSPAEGAASYGYTF
TRBV6-5	.	TRBD1	TRBJ2-2	TGTGCCAGCAGTTCGGGACAGGAGAACGGGGAGCTGTTTTTT	CASSSGQENGELFF
TRBV12-3/TRBV12-4	many	TRBD1	TRBJ2-7	TGTGCCAGCAGTGCCGGGACAGACTACGAGCAGTACTTC	CASSAGTDYEQYF
TRBV11-3	many	TRBD2	TRBJ2-1	TGTGCCAGCAGCCCAGGGGTTAGCGGGGCAGACAATGAGCAGTTCTTC	CASSPGVSGADNEQFF
TRBV28	many	.	TRBJ1-4	TGTGCCAGCAGTTTACAGGGGTCAACTAATGAAAAACTGTTTTTT	CASSLQGSTNEKLFF
TRBV28	many	.	TRBJ1-2	TGTGCCAGCACCGCTGGGCTTTATGGCTACACCTTC	CASTAGLYGYTF
TRBV18	few	TRBD1	TRBJ2-7	TGTGCCAGCTCACCACGAGGACAGGGTTGGGAGCAGTACTTC	CASSPRGQGWEQYF
TRBV7-2	.	.	TRBJ2-5	TGTGCCAGCAGCTTAGCGCTTCAAGGGAGCCAAGAGACCCAGTACTTC	CASSLALQGSQETQYF
TRBV7-2	.	.	TRBJ1-1	TGTGCCAGCAGCCCCCGCCTCCAGGGGCCAGGGGCTTTCTTT	CASSPRLQGPGAFF
TRBV5-8	.	.	TRBJ2-6	TGTGCCAGCAGCTTTCAACAAAGAGGGGCCAACGTCCTGACTTTC	CASSFQQRGANVLTF
TRBV29-1	.	TRBD1	TRBJ2-2	TGCAGCGGGATAGCAGGGGGCGGGGAGCTGTTTTTT	CSGIAGGGELFF
TRBV5-1	.	.	TRBJ1-1	TGCGCCAGCAGTCGACTCGGAGACACTGAAGCTTTCTTT	CASSRLGDTEAFF
TRBV12-3/TRBV12-4	many	.	TRBJ1-5	TGTGCCAGCAGTTTCGTTAGGCAGCCCCAGCATTTT	CASSFVRQPQHF
TRBV27	many	TRBD1	TRBJ2-2	TGTGCCAGCAAAGTTTATGGGACAGGGACCGGGGAGCTGTTTTTT	CASKVYGTGTGELFF
TRBV12-5	many	.	TRBJ1-1	TGTGCTAGTGGTTTGGTAATCACGGGGGGCGGGACTGAAGCTTTCTTT	CASGLVITGGGTEAFF
TRBV6-1	many	.	TRBJ1-4	TGTGCCAGCAGGAACAGGGCTGTTGAAAAACTGTTTTTT	CASRNRAVEKLFF
TRBV7-2	many	.	TRBJ2-1	TGTGCCAGCAGCTTAGCGGGGGGGCTTAATGAGCAGTTCTTC	CASSLAGGLNEQFF
TRBV9	few	.	TRBJ1-5	TGTGCCAGCAGCGTAGGCATCGGGGTTCAAGCTCAGCCCCAGCATTTT	CASSVGIGVQAQPQHF
TRBV12-3/TRBV12-4	few	.	TRBJ1-3	TGTGCCAGCAGTCCCCCCGGACGGCCCACCATATATTTT	CASSPPGRPTIYF
TRBV7-2	few	.	TRBJ1-3	TGTGCCAGCAGCTTAGCGGTCCCCTACGCCGGAAACACCATATATTTT	CASSLAVPYAGNTIYF
TRBV28	many	.	TRBJ1-5	TGTGCCAGCAGGCCGGGTCCCGGGAATCAGCCCCAGCATTTT	CASRPGPGNQPQHF
TRBV12-3/TRBV12-4	many	TRBD1	TRBJ2-7	TGTGCCAGCAGTTTGACAGGGGGCTTGAGCGAGCAGTACTTC	CASSLTGGLSEQYF
TRBV5-1	few	TRBD1	TRBJ1-2	TGCGCCAGCAGCAGGGAGGGACAGGTGGAGGACTACACCTTC	CASSREGQVEDYTF
TRBV7-7	many	TRBD2	TRBJ2-5	TGTGCTAGCAGCTTTGGGGGGGAGGCGGAGACCCAGTACTTC	CASSFGGEAETQYF
TRBV5-1	.	TRBD2	TRBJ2-5	TGCGCCAGCAGCTTGTACCTAGCGGGCTTAGGGGAGGAGACCCAGTACTTC	CASSLYLAGLGEETQYF
TRBV12-3/TRBV12-4	many	.	TRBJ1-5	TGTGCCAGCAGTCCCCGAGATGCCAATCAGCCCCAGCATTTT	CASSPRDANQPQHF
TRBV7-6	.	TRBD1	TRBJ1-1	TGTGCCAGCAGCACCCGCCCCACAGGGGCCAACACTGAAGCTTTCTTT	CASSTRPTGANTEAFF
TRBV19	.	.	TRBJ1-5	TGTGCCAGTAGTTCCATCACACGGGAGGGTCAGCCCCAGCATTTT	CASSSITREGQPQHF
TRBV7-2	few	.	TRBJ2-7	TGTGCCAGCAGCTTAAGTGGCGGGTACTATTACGAGCAGTACTTC	CASSLSGGYYYEQYF
TRBV12-3/TRBV12-4	few	TRBD1	TRBJ1-1	TGTGCCAGCAGTTTACAACCGGGACAGGGGGACACTGAAGCTTTCTTT	CASSLQPGQGDTEAFF
TRBV28	many	.	TRBJ2-4	TGTGCCAGCAGTTTCCGGGACACTAGGGTTATAGCCAAAAACATTCAGTACTTC	CASSFRDTRVIAKNIQYF
TRBV2	few	.	TRBJ1-2	TGTGCCAGCAGTTTAGCGGGGGGCTACACCTTC	CASSLAGGYTF
TRBV7-3	many	.	TRBJ1-1	TGTGCCAGCAGCGCACAGGGTGACACTGAAGCTTTCTTT	CASSAQGDTEAFF
TRBV27	.	.	TRBJ1-3	TGTACCAGCAGTTTATATAGGGGAAACACCATATATTTT	CTSSLYRGNTIYF
TRBV4-3	many	.	TRBJ1-2	TGCGCCAGCAGCCGAACGGAGACAAGCTATGGCTACACCTTC	CASSRTETSYGYTF
TRBV19	once	.	TRBJ1-6	TGTGCCAGTAGTATACGGTATCCAGGGAATAATTCACCCCTCCACTTT	CASSIRYPGNNSPLHF
TRBV29-1	.	.	TRBJ2-7	TGCAGCGTTGGGGGAGAAAAGGGCTACGAGCAGTACTTC	CSVGGEKGYEQYF
TRBV7-3	many	TRBD1	TRBJ1-4	TGTGCCATTCCGGGACAGTTTCAAAAACTGTTTTTT	CAIPGQFQKLFF
TRBV6-1	few	TRBD1	TRBJ1-5	TGTGCCAGCAGCCGGACTACTGGACAGGTATACAATCAGCCCCAGCATTTT	CASSRTTGQVYNQPQHF
TRBV7-2	many	TRBD2	TRBJ2-5	TGTGCCAGCAGCTTCCTAAAGCGGGAGGGCAGGGAGACCCAGTACTTC	CASSFLKREGRETQYF
TRBV27	.	.	TRBJ2-7	TGTGCCAGCAGTTTTACAGGCCCTACTGAGAGGCAGTACTTC	CASSFTGPTERQYF
TRBV7-9	.	TRBD1	TRBJ1-5	TGTGCCAGCAGCCCCACAGGGGATGGTGGTCAGCCCCAGCATTTT	CASSPTGDGGQPQHF
TRBV7-2	many	.	TRBJ2-7	TGTGCCAGCAGCCAAGGTGCGGGGTCCTCCTACGAGCAGTACTTC	CASSQGAGSSYEQYF
TRBV7-9	many	TRBD2	TRBJ2-7	TGTGCCAGCAGCCCCTGGACAGGTCTTAGCGGGGGGAGGAACGAGCAGTACTTC	CASSPWTGLSGGRNEQYF
TRBV28	many	.	TRBJ2-2	TGTGCCAGCAGTTTTTTAACCGGGGAGCTGTTTTTT	CASSFLTGELFF
TRBV20-1	few	TRBD2	TRBJ2-7	TGCAGTGCTAGGGCCGGGACTAGCGGCTTCGGGGAGCAGTACTTC	CSARAGTSGFGEQYF
TRBV5-1	few	TRBD2	TRBJ2-7	TGCGCCAGCAGTCGAAGACTAGCGGGGGCTAACGAGCAGTACTTC	CASSRRLAGANEQYF
TRBV2	many	.	TRBJ2-5	TGTGCCAGCAGTGAGTCAAGGCTTGGGACCCAGTACTTC	CASSESRLGTQYF
TRBV25-1	.	.	TRBJ1-6	TGTGCCAGCAGTGTGAGGACAAACAATTCACCCCTCCACTTT	CASSVRTNNSPLHF